The sequence of this T cell receptor beta chain was determined in a study of regulatory T cells in long-lasting Graves disease. Regarding the study as a whole: The study found persistent patients shared more public clonotypes (fewer than 3,000) than new patients (around 1,000). Persistent Graves' patients showed less TCR diversity than newly diagnosed patients showed.

This clonotype showed up many times. What it binds is not known. Time point defined: newly diagnosed GD, antithyroid drugs for less than 3 months. Researchers made the TCR library from RNA that was extracted from PBMCs. Libraries of TCR beta came from iRepertoire HTBI primers plus Arm-PCR of CDR3 regions. Each CDR3 protein is one row after TCRdb ran MiXCR on the multiplex PCR reads. This table holds roughly 420,000 distinct CDR3 sequences, 16% found once. V gave up 7 bases and J gave up 5 bases, with 16 bases separating them. Germline CDR1 and CDR2: LNHNV and YYDKDF (reference sequence). CDR3 size: 14 residues. The data were also submitted as part of a second study, on T cells in Graves' hyperthyroidism and ophthalmopathy. From that paper: Model output signaled ophthalmopathy a median 6.5 months ahead of onset.

V usage is TRBV15 and J usage is TRBJ2-3; D possibly corresponds to TRBD1 (6 bases). The TCR originated in a woman between 18 and 30 years old with Graves disease. This specimen was peripheral blood mononuclear cells (PBMCs), taken at new diagnosis, from a patient treated with antithyroid drugs. The CDR3 DNA reads TGTGCCACCAAGGGTTGGGGGCTCTTAGATACGCAGTATTTT. It yields the protein CATKGWGLLDTQYF.